A selection of T cell receptor beta chains follows, all from one sample in a study of T cells in pancreatic ductal adenocarcinoma. Produced via immunoSEQ multiplex PCR; TCRdb's table is partial and in-frame only. The repertoire has roughly 100,000 clones, about 95% of them found once; the top ten carry less than 4%. Sequenced input: PBMCs. The receptor source for this set is a human donor with pancreatic ductal adenocarcinoma. The conserved cysteine and the conserved F or W are not part of the CDR3 here. The order of the fields is D gene, clone size, V gene, CDR3 protein. The D gene is left open where the match is weak. Expanded clones get a size class; other rows say once, few or many, or leave the size out.

D gene: TRBD2
clone size: .
V gene: TRBV4-3
CDR3 protein: ASSQAYFGTSDYEQY

D gene: .
clone size: .
V gene: TRBV5-1
CDR3 protein: ASSLDSRTYEQY

D gene: .
clone size: .
V gene: TRBV28
CDR3 protein: ASSSLQGSGANVLT

D gene: .
clone size: .
V gene: TRBV18
CDR3 protein: ASSPVEQLNTGELF

D gene: .
clone size: .
V gene: TRBV9
CDR3 protein: ASSASVGYGYT

D gene: TRBD1
clone size: .
V gene: TRBV6-5
CDR3 protein: ASRDRQNTEAF

D gene: TRBD2
clone size: .
V gene: TRBV28
CDR3 protein: ASSSRGGGAYEQY

D gene: .
clone size: .
V gene: TRBV11-3
CDR3 protein: ASSSGGGANVLT

D gene: TRBD2
clone size: once
V gene: TRBV13
CDR3 protein: ASSLRSGTIREQF

D gene: .
clone size: .
V gene: TRBV6-6
CDR3 protein: ASSSRGLRNTGELF

D gene: TRBD2
clone size: .
V gene: TRBV19
CDR3 protein: ARGEGRTYEQY

D gene: TRBD1
clone size: .
V gene: TRBV5-1
CDR3 protein: ASTPGTGNEQF